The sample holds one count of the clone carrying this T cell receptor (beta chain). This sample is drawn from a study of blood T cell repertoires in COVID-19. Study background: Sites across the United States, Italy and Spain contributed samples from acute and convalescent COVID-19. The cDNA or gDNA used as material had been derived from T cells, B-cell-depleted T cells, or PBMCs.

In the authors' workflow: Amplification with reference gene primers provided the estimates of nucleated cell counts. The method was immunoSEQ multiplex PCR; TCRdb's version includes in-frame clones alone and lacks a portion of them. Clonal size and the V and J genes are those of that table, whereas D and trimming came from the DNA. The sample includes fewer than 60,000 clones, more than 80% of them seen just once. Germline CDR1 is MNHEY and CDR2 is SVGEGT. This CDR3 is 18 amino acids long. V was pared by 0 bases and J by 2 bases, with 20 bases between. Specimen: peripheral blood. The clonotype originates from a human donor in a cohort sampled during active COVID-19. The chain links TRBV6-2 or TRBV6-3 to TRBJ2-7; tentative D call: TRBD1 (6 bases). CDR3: CASSYSIFEETGTYEQYF. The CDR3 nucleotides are TGTGCCAGCAGTTACTCGATTTTTGAGGAGACAGGTACCTACGAGCAGTACTTC.